This TCR beta chain was sequenced during a study of blood T cell repertoires in COVID-19. Study information: Samples representing acute and convalescent COVID-19 were sourced from the United States, Italy and Spain. From T cells, B-cell-depleted T cells, or PBMCs came the material, which was cDNA or gDNA.

Source study methods: Amplified reference gene primers provided the basis for estimating nucleated cell counts. The method was immunoSEQ multiplex PCR; TCRdb's version includes in-frame clones alone and lacks a portion of them. D and trimming come from the DNA, and the V and J calls and clone size come from that table. The data show fewer than 300,000 clones, around 83% seen once. The CDR3 runs to 17 residues. V shed 5 bases and J shed 0 bases, with 16 bases lying between them. Germline CDR1 MNHEY, CDR2 SMNVEV (reference sequence). The sample comprised peripheral blood. The rearrangement joins TRBV27 to TRBJ1-4; TRBD1 is a possible D gene (6 bases). The source is a man older than 75 with acute or convalescent COVID-19. The CDR3 is CASSRTGFGTTNEKLFF. The DNA of the CDR3 is TGTGCCAGCAGTAGAACAGGGTTCGGCACAACTAATGAAAAACTGTTTTTT.